A single sample is the source of the 14 T cell receptor beta chains below, sequenced in a study of technical replicates of blood from a few donors. TCRdb's table, derived via immunoSEQ multiplex PCR, lists solely in-frame clones and lacks some. The table records 95,000 or so clones, 95% of them present only once. Input material: T cells isolated from PBMCs. These TCRs come from a human donor in good health.

V is TRBV29-1 and J is TRBJ1-4, with TRBD1 matching 7 bases. CDR1 is SQVTM and CDR2 is ANQGSEA in the germline V gene. J lost 8 bases, V lost 6 bases, and 3 bases had no gene match. This CDR3 contains 11 residues. In DNA form, the CDR3 reads TGCAGCGTGGGACAGCGGGAAAAACTGTTTTTT. Residues: CSVGQREKLFF.

V is TRBV5-1 and J is TRBJ2-7; 11 nucleotides match TRBD2. The junction had 0 bases not matched to a gene; V was cut back by 1 base and J by 0 bases. The CDR3 runs 15 residues. Germline-derived CDR1 and CDR2 are SGHRS and YFSETQ. CDR3: CASSLTSGSSYEQYF. In nucleotides, the CDR3 is TGCGCCAGCAGCTTGACTAGCGGGAGCTCCTACGAGCAGTACTTC.

The CDR3, as DNA: TGTGCCAGTAGTTTGACCCAGACATTCCAAGAGACCCAGTACTTC. This encodes CASSLTQTFQETQYF. V usage is TRBV19 and J usage is TRBJ2-5; no definite D call. Germline V gene data show CDR1 as LNHDA and CDR2 as SQIVND (reference sequence). The V end was cut by 5 bases, the J end by 1 base, with 14 bases between. The CDR3 covers 15 residues.

The chain combines TRBV11-2 with TRBJ2-2; TRBD1 might be the D (6 bases). Germline CDR1 is SGHAT and CDR2 is FQNNGV. Trimming left V 0 bases short and J 0 bases short, with 17 bases between. The CDR3 spans 19 residues. The CDR3 DNA is TGTGCCAGCAGCTTAGATCAGGGGTGGGATGCTACGAACACCGGGGAGCTGTTTTTT. It translates to CASSLDQGWDATNTGELFF.

The rearrangement links TRBV5-1 to TRBJ1-2; 10 bases are shared with TRBD1. Germline CDR1 reads SGHRS; CDR2 reads YFSETQ. The CDR3 extends over 13 amino acids. V gave up 3 bases and J gave up 8 bases; unmatched junction bases: 4. The chain's CDR3 is CASSWTGGQGYTF. In DNA, the CDR3 is TGCGCCAGCAGCTGGACAGGGGGACAAGGCTACACCTTC. The full variable domain, completed using reference TRBV5-1 and TRBJ1-2, is KAGVTQTPRYLIKTRGQQVTLSCSPISGHRSVSWYQQTPGQGLQFLFEYFSETQRNKGNFPGRFSGRQFSNSRSEMNVSTLELGDSALYLCASSWTGGQGYTFGSGTRLTVV.

This chain connects TRBV27 to TRBJ1-2; D not resolved. The CDR3 is 11 amino acids. V dropped 8 bases and J dropped 3 bases, with 7 bases sitting between them. Germline V gene data show CDR1 as MNHEY and CDR2 as SMNVEV (reference sequence). The CDR3 loop reads CASRTYYGYTF. The CDR3 DNA reads as TGTGCCAGCCGCACTTACTATGGCTACACCTTC.

V gene TRBV29-1 combines with J gene TRBJ2-3; TRBD2 is a possible D gene (5 bases). Germline V CDR1 and CDR2: SQVTM, ANQGSEA. The CDR3 contains 13 residues. Trimming shortened V by 1 base and J by 1 base, and 6 bases separated the two germline ends. The CDR3 sequence is CSVEVRGTDTQYF. The CDR3 DNA is TGCAGCGTTGAAGTGAGGGGCACAGATACGCAGTATTTT.

This rearrangement joins TRBV5-1 to TRBJ2-7, with TRBD1 identical over 11 bases. V gave up 4 bases and J gave up 3 bases; unmatched junction bases: 6. Germline V gene lookup returns CDR1 SGHRS and CDR2 YFSETQ. CDR3 length equals 15 residues. The chain's CDR3 is CASSHGTGGYYEQYF. For the CDR3, the DNA is TGCGCCAGCAGCCACGGGACAGGGGGTTACTACGAGCAGTACTTC.

In its sample, this clone was seen a few times. The chain links TRBV6-1 to TRBJ2-5; 8 nucleotides line up with TRBD2. V shed 8 bases and J 2 bases; nucleotides not matched to a gene: 7. CDR3 size: 14 residues. The germline gives CDR1 MNHNS, CDR2 SASEGT. The CDR3 region has the DNA TGTGCCAGCTCTCTAGCGGGTCTACAAGAGACCCAGTACTTC. It encodes CASSLAGLQETQYF.

CDR3 sequence: CAWSLWAGGNTDTQYF. The CDR3 region has the DNA TGTGCCTGGAGTCTATGGGCGGGAGGGAACACAGATACGCAGTATTTT. This rearrangement joins TRBV30 to TRBJ2-3, with 9 nucleotides matching TRBD2. After removal of 2 bases from V and 2 bases from J, the junction contained 8 bases not matched to a gene. The CDR3 runs to 16 residues. Germline loops: CDR1 GTSNPN, CDR2 SVGIG (reference sequence).

The chain is built from TRBV5-6 and TRBJ1-5; D gene unclear. This CDR3 has 14 amino acids. The germline CDR1 and CDR2 sequences are SGHDT and YYEEEE. V shed 0 bases and J shed 5 bases, with 9 bases lying between them. CDR3 loop: CASSLGGGYQPQHF. The CDR3 DNA sequence: TGTGCCAGCAGCTTGGGAGGAGGGTATCAGCCCCAGCATTTT.

This clone was found once. This chain uses TRBV4-1 with TRBJ2-7; D gene ambiguous. Between the trimmed V and J ends, which lost 1 base and 2 bases, there was a span of 6 bases. The germline V gene has CDR1 MGHRA and CDR2 YSYEKL. The CDR3 length is 13 residues. The CDR3 loop is CASSQGLAYEQYF. As DNA, the CDR3 is TGCGCCAGCAGCCAAGGGCTGGCCTACGAGCAGTACTTC.

The genes are TRBV2 and TRBJ2-7, with 11 bases aligning to TRBD1. This CDR3 spans 12 amino acids. CDR1 and CDR2 from the germline V gene are SNHLY and FYNNEI. J lost 2 bases, V lost 10 bases, and 1 base had no gene match. The CDR3 DNA sequence: TGTGCCACGGGACAGGGGGCCTACGAGCAGTACTTC. Protein product: CATGQGAYEQYF.

The gene calls are TRBV2 and TRBJ1-5; the match to TRBD1 covers 8 bases. After removal of 10 bases from V and 4 bases from J, the junction contained 6 bases not matched to a gene. Germline V CDR1 and CDR2: SNHLY, FYNNEI. CDR3 length equals 13 residues. The chain's CDR3 is CATSDRENQPQHF. The DNA for the CDR3 is TGTGCCACCTCGGACAGGGAGAATCAGCCCCAGCATTTT.